A single sample is the source of the 6 T cell receptor beta chains below, sequenced in a study of blood T cells in healthy people across ages. Alongside a J-beta primer mix, a sample-barcoded 5' primer served in a second PCR lasting roughly 7 to 11 cycles. TCRdb used MiXCR to reprocess the 5' RACE reads, holding one entry per CDR3 protein. The repertoire has over 1,300,000 distinct CDR3 sequences, approximately 60% of them found once; the top ten carry more than 6%. The source material was blood. Source of these receptors: a man aged 18 to 30 in good health.

This rearrangement joins TRBV5-1 to TRBJ1-4; unclear D gene. The CDR3 runs 14 residues. Trimming left V 0 bases short and J 4 bases short, with 7 bases between. The germline V gene has CDR1 SGHRS and CDR2 YFSETQ. In DNA, the CDR3 is TGCGCCAGCAGCTTGGGGCAGTATAATGAAAAACTGTTTTTT. It translates to CASSLGQYNEKLFF.

This clonotype was seen a handful of times. The chain uses TRBV20-1 and TRBJ2-7; the match to TRBD1 covers 7 bases. J gave up 2 bases and V 1 base, and 8 bases lay outside the gene matches. CDR3 length: 15 residues. Per the germline V gene, CDR1 is DFQATT and CDR2 is SNEGSKA (reference sequence). CDR3 sequence: CSARARQGITYEQYF. DNA for the CDR3: TGCAGTGCTAGAGCACGACAGGGAATAACCTACGAGCAGTACTTC.

This clonotype has just a few counts. V is TRBV4-1 and J is TRBJ2-5; D unresolved. Between the trimmed V and J ends, which lost 3 bases and 1 base, there was a span of 9 bases. The length of the CDR3 is 14 residues. Germline CDR1 reads MGHRA; CDR2 reads YSYEKL. Written as DNA, the CDR3 is TGCGCCAGCAGCCAGGGTATAGCCCAAGAGACCCAGTACTTC. Translated: CASSQGIAQETQYF.

This clonotype was seen only a few times. This sequence joins TRBV6-5 and TRBJ2-7; tentative D call: TRBD2 (5 bases). CDR1 and CDR2 (germline): MNHEY, SVGAGI. The CDR3 totals 14 residues. The V and J ends lost 5 bases and 3 bases respectively, with 14 bases between them. The CDR3 loop is CASSPGIGNYEQYF. The CDR3 coding sequence is TGTGCCAGCAGTCCGGGGATAGGCAACTACGAGCAGTACTTC.

This chain joins TRBV29-1 and TRBJ2-3; D is perhaps TRBD2 (6 bases). This CDR3 is 14 amino acids long. Germline CDR1 and CDR2: SQVTM and ANQGSEA. Trimming removed 7 bases at V and 0 bases at J, with 14 bases between. CDR3 amino acids: CSATRRGSTDTQYF. The CDR3 DNA sequence: TGCAGCGCCACACGGCGGGGCAGCACAGATACGCAGTATTTT.

The rearrangement uses TRBV6-5 and TRBJ2-7; 9 bases align to TRBD1. The CDR3 length is 14 residues. The J segment lost 4 bases and the V segment lost 6 bases, leaving 7 bases of the junction unmatched. The germline gives CDR1 MNHEY, CDR2 SVGAGI. The CDR3 nucleotides are TGTGCCAGCAGACTCGGGACAGGGAGTTACGAGCAGTACTTC. It is translated as CASRLGTGSYEQYF.